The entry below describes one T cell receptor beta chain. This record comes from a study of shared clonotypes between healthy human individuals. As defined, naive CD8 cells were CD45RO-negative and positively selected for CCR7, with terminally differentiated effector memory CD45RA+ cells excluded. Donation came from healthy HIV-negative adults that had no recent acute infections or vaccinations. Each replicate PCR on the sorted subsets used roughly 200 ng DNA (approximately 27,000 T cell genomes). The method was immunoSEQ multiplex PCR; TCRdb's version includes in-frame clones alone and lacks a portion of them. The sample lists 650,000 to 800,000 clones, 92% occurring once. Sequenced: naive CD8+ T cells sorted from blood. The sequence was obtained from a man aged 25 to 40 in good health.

Here the CDR3 DNA reads TGTGCCACCGGAGGGCCGAGCTCCTACGAGCAGTACTTC. Encoded protein: CATGGPSSYEQYF. V usage is TRBV15 and J usage is TRBJ2-7; possible D gene TRBD2, 6 bases. The CDR3 covers 13 residues. Deletions cut 8 bases from V and 0 bases from J, with 11 bases between. Looked up from germline, CDR1 is LNHNV and CDR2 is YYDKDF (reference sequence).